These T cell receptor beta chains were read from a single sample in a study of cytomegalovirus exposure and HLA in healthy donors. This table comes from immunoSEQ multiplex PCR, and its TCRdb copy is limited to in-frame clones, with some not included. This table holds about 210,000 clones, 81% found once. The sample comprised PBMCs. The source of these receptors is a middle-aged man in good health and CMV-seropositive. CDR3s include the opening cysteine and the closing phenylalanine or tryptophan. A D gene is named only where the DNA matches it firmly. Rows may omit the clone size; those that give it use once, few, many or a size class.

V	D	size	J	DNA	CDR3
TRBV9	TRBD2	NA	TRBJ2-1	TGTGCCAGCAGCGTAGGGAGCGGGAGGGCTTGGAATGAGCAGTTCTTC	CASSVGSGRAWNEQFF
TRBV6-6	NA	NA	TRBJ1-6	TGTGCCAGCAGTCCCGGGACACCTGCCTCACCCCTCCACTTT	CASSPGTPASPLHF
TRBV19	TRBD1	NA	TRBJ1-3	TGTGCCAGTACTCCGACAGGGGGAAACACCATATATTTT	CASTPTGGNTIYF
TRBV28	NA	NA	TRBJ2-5	TGTGCCAGCAGCCTGCAGGCTCTGCTTGAGACCCAGTACTTC	CASSLQALLETQYF
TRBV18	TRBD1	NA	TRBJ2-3	TGTGCCAGCTCACTTTACAGGGGTGAAGATACGCAGTATTTT	CASSLYRGEDTQYF
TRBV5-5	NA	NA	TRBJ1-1	TGTGCCAGCAGCTCCTCGGGGGAGGCGAACACTGAAGCTTTCTTT	CASSSSGEANTEAFF
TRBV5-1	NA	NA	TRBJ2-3	TGCGCCAGCACCAACAACCCCGGGAGCACAGATACGCAGTATTTT	CASTNNPGSTDTQYF
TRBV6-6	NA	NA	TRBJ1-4	TGTGCCAGCAGTAGGGACTGGAATGAAAAACTGTTTTTT	CASSRDWNEKLFF
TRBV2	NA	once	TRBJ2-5	TGTGCCAGCAGTGGACTCCAAGAGACCCAGTACTTC	CASSGLQETQYF
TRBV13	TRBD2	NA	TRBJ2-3	TGTGCCAGCAGCTTAAGGCTAGCGGGGCCCCAGGATACGCAGTATTTT	CASSLRLAGPQDTQYF
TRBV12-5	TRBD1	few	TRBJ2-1	TGTGCTAGTGGTTTGGTATGGGAGACAGGGCGCAATGAGCAGTTCTTC	CASGLVWETGRNEQFF
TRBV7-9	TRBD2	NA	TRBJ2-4	TGTGCCAGCAGCCGCCTAAGCGGGGGCTCGATTCTAGCCAAAAACATTCAGTACTTC	CASSRLSGGSILAKNIQYF
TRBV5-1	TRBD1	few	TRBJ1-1	TGCGCCAGCAGCCGAGGACAGGGGGTGACTGAAGCTTTCTTT	CASSRGQGVTEAFF
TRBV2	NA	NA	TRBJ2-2	TGTGCCAGCCGGACAGAGAGCACCGGGGAGCTGTTTTTT	CASRTESTGELFF
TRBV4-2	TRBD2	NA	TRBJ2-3	TGTGCCAGCAGCCGTTCGACTAGCTCGTCTCGGTTCGGCACAGATACGCAGTATTTT	CASSRSTSSSRFGTDTQYF
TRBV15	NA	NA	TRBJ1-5	TGTGCCACCAGCAGAGATGTGCGGGATCAGCCCCAGCATTTT	CATSRDVRDQPQHF
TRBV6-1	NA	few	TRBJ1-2	TGTGCCAGCGTCCAGTTATCTAACTATGGCTACACCTTC	CASVQLSNYGYTF
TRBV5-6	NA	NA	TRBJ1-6	TGTGCCAGCAGCTATCGGACGGCGGGCTCCTATAATTCACCCCTCCACTTT	CASSYRTAGSYNSPLHF
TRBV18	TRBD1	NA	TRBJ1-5	TGTGCCAGCTCACCCGACAGGGATGATCAGCCCCAGCATTTT	CASSPDRDDQPQHF
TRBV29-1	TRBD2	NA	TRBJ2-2	TGCAGCGTTGGGGAGGGAACGAGCACCGGGGAGCTGTTTTTT	CSVGEGTSTGELFF
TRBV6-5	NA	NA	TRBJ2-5	TGTGCCAGCAGTTACCCTAAGACACGGGAGCAGTACTTC	CASSYPKTREQYF
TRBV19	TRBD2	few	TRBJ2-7	TGTGCCAGTAGCCCTAGCGGCTCCTACGAGCAGTACTTC	CASSPSGSYEQYF
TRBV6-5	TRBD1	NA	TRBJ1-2	TGTGCCGTCGCCGGGACAGGGAGTCACTATGGCTACACCTTC	CAVAGTGSHYGYTF
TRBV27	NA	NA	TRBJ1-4	TGTGCCAGCAGTGGACAGTTCAATGAAAAACTGTTTTTT	CASSGQFNEKLFF
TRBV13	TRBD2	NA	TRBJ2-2	TGTGCCAGCAGCCTTACTAGCGGGAGGCGCACCGGGGAGCTGTTTTTT	CASSLTSGRRTGELFF
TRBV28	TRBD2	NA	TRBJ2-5	TGTGCCAGCAGTACAGGGGGGACTAGCGGGAGGACGTTGGGGTACTTC	CASSTGGTSGRTLGYF
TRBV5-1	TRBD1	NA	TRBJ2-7	TGCGCCAGCAGCTTGGGTTCAGGGGGCGGTGATGAGCAGCACTTC	CASSLGSGGGDEQHF
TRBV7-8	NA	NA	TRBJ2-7	TGTGCCAGCAGCTCGACTGAGCGCCTCTCCTACGAGCAGTACTTC	CASSSTERLSYEQYF
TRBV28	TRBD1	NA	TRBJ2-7	TGTGCCAGCGGGACAGGGGGCCTCTACGAGCAGTACTTC	CASGTGGLYEQYF
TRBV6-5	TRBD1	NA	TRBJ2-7	TGTGCCAGCAGCCTAATCCACAGGGGGCTCTACGAGCAGTACTTC	CASSLIHRGLYEQYF
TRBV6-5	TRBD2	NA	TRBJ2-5	TGTGCCAGCAGCCGGACTAGCGGGAGTCAGACCCAGTACTTC	CASSRTSGSQTQYF
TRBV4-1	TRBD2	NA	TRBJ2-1	TGCGCCAGCAGCCAAAGGCCCGGACTAGCGGGAGTGGTGAATGAGCAGTTCTTC	CASSQRPGLAGVVNEQFF
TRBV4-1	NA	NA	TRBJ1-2	TGCGCCAGCAGCCAAGTCAATGGCATTGGCTATGGCTACACCTTC	CASSQVNGIGYGYTF
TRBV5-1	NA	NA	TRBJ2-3	TGCGCCAGCAGCAAGGGGGACCTCACAGATACGCAGTATTTT	CASSKGDLTDTQYF
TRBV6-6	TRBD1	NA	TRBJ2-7	TGTGCCAGCAGTTACTCACACAGGGGCTACGAGCAGTACTTC	CASSYSHRGYEQYF